One sample yielded the 15 T cell receptor beta chains listed below, sequenced in a study of T cell repertoires in cytomegalovirus infection. Their specific antigens are unknown. Each CDR3 protein gets one entry after TCRdb re-called the reads with MiXCR. The profile shows hundreds of thousands of distinct CDR3 sequences, around a third of them singletons. Sequenced material: cultured PBMCs, taken from culture after CMV antigen stimulation. These receptors were collected from a human donor in good health (CMV status not recorded). Some clones in this sample may be carry-over from other donors' samples.

The chain combines TRBV20-1 with TRBJ1-1, with D maybe TRBD1 (6 bases). The CDR3 sequence is 13 residues long. CDR1 is DFQATT and CDR2 is SNEGSKA in the germline V gene (reference sequence). The ends were cut back, 2 bases at V and 5 bases at J, with 12 bases in the middle. The CDR3 nucleotides read TGCAGTGCTAGATCAGGGGTGGTGACTGAAGCTTTCTTT. Its translation is CSARSGVVTEAFF.

The chain is built from TRBV5-4 and TRBJ1-6; 7 bases are a match to TRBD1. The CDR3 length is 15 residues. Germline V gives CDR1 SGHNT, CDR2 YYREEE (reference sequence). Trimming cost V 5 bases and J 5 bases; bases outside gene matches: 7. The CDR3 here is CASSLAGQHNSPLHF. The CDR3 DNA reads as TGTGCCAGCAGTCTAGCGGGACAGCATAATTCACCCCTCCACTTT.

The chain links TRBV6-1 to TRBJ1-5; TRBD1 is a possible D gene (5 bases). The CDR3 runs 17 residues. V lost 5 bases and J 5 bases, leaving 22 bases between the germline ends. CDR1 MNHNS and CDR2 SASEGT come from the germline V gene. The CDR3: CASSRIGGISGDQPQHF. The CDR3 nucleotides are TGTGCCAGCAGTCGAATCGGAGGCATATCGGGGGATCAGCCCCAGCATTTT.

This clonotype was seen repeatedly, ten times or more. This chain links TRBV7-9 with TRBJ2-7, with TRBD1 identical over 7 bases. The CDR3 runs 11 residues. Trimming took 5 bases from V and 6 from J; bases not matched to a gene: 1. Germline values: CDR1 SEHNR, CDR2 FQNEAQ (reference sequence). The CDR3 coding sequence is TGTGCCAGCAGCCCAGGGGGCGAGCAGTACTTC. It yields the protein CASSPGGEQYF.

This chain connects TRBV12-3 or TRBV12-4 to TRBJ2-7; D unresolved. The CDR3 runs to 14 residues. Trimming took 1 base from V and 0 from J, leaving 7 bases between them. Here the CDR3 DNA reads TGTGCCAGCAGTTTAGAGGCCCACTCCTACGAGCAGTACTTC. Encoded protein: CASSLEAHSYEQYF.

This clonotype was counted a few times. V and J are TRBV11-2 and TRBJ1-6, with D possibly TRBD1 on 5 matching bases. CDR1 and CDR2 from the germline V gene are SGHAT and FQNNGV. Deletions cut 4 bases from V and 6 bases from J, with 13 bases between. This CDR3 region has 15 residues. The CDR3 spells CASSYTGTANSPLHF. The CDR3 DNA reads as TGTGCCAGCAGCTATACCGGGACGGCTAATTCACCCCTCCACTTT.

This chain uses TRBV20-1 with TRBJ1-4; 8 bases match TRBD1. Germline V CDR1 and CDR2: DFQATT, SNEGSKA (reference sequence). The trim removed 5 bases at V and 6 bases at J, leaving 8 bases unmatched. CDR3 length equals 14 residues. DNA for the CDR3: TGCAGTGCTTGGACAGGGACGGTCGATGAAAAACTGTTTTTT. As protein: CSAWTGTVDEKLFF.

In this sample, this clonotype turned up many times. J is TRBJ2-5 and V is TRBV4-3; a weak D match, TRBD1 (5 bases). With 1 base removed from V and 2 bases from J, the gap between germline ends came to 11 bases. The CDR3 length is 15 residues. CDR1 is LGHNA, CDR2 YSLEER, per germline. CDR3 DNA: TGCGCCAGCAGCCAAGGACAGAGTCCACAAGAGACCCAGTACTTC. Translated: CASSQGQSPQETQYF.

This chain uses TRBV19 with TRBJ2-1, with D uncertain. V was trimmed by 3 bases and J by 12 bases, leaving 12 bases between them. This CDR3 region has 12 residues. The germline gives CDR1 LNHDA, CDR2 SQIVND (reference sequence). The CDR3 DNA reads as TGTGCCAGTAGTATGGGATACATGGGGCAGTTCTTC. It translates to CASSMGYMGQFF.

The V gene is TRBV5-1, the J gene TRBJ2-6; weak D call: TRBD1 (5 bases). V was trimmed by 0 bases and J by 2 bases, leaving 12 bases between them. Germline V lookup: CDR1 SGHRS, CDR2 YFSETQ. The CDR3 consists of 17 residues. CDR3 nucleotides: TGCGCCAGCAGCTTGGCCGGCAGGGTGGCTGGGGCCAACGTCCTGACTTTC. Translated: CASSLAGRVAGANVLTF.

V usage is TRBV20-1 and J usage is TRBJ1-1, with D perhaps TRBD1 (6 bases). Germline V lookup: CDR1 DFQATT, CDR2 SNEGSKA (reference sequence). The V end was cut by 5 bases, the J end by 3 bases, with 10 bases between. The CDR3 spans 12 residues. The CDR3 protein is CSAAYRDTEAFF. CDR3 nucleotides: TGCAGTGCTGCATACAGGGACACTGAAGCTTTCTTT.

V is TRBV7-9 and J is TRBJ2-2; possibly TRBD2 for D (6 bases). CDR3 length equals 15 residues. The V and J ends lost 3 bases and 4 bases respectively, with 12 bases between them. Germline V gives CDR1 SEHNR, CDR2 FQNEAQ (reference sequence). The CDR3 nucleotides read TGTGCCAGCAGCTTTGGGAGGCAAGGCACCGGGGAGCTGTTTTTT. It specifies CASSFGRQGTGELFF.

In this sample, this clonotype turned up a few times. The V gene is TRBV6-2 or TRBV6-3, the J gene TRBJ2-3; maybe TRBD2 (5 bases). V shed 6 bases and J shed 1 base, with 11 bases lying between them. Germline CDR1 reads MNHEY; CDR2 reads SVGEGT. The CDR3 covers 14 residues. CDR3 region: CASSTGVGTDTQYF. For the CDR3, the DNA is TGTGCCAGCAGCACCGGGGTCGGCACAGATACGCAGTATTTT.

This sequence joins TRBV25-1 and TRBJ2-1; no definite D call. Trimming took off 1 base at V and 9 bases at J, with 10 bases between the two ends. Germline CDR1 is MGHDK and CDR2 is SYGVNS. The CDR3 is 13 amino acids. The CDR3 loop is CASSELMGSEQFF. CDR3 DNA: TGTGCCAGCAGTGAATTAATGGGATCTGAGCAGTTCTTC. Variable domain in full (rest from reference TRBV25-1 and TRBJ2-1): EADIYQTPRYLVIGTGKKITLECSQTMGHDKMYWYQQDPGMELHLIHYSYGVNSTEKGDLSSESTVSRIRTEHFPLTLESARPSHTSQYLCASSELMGSEQFFGPGTRLTVL.

The V gene is TRBV25-1, the J gene TRBJ2-5; no definite D call. The CDR3 extends over 15 amino acids. Germline V gives CDR1 MGHDK, CDR2 SYGVNS. Trimming shortened V by 2 bases and J by 0 bases, and 10 bases separated the two germline ends. CDR3: CASSENSRYQETQYF. The CDR3 nucleotides read TGTGCCAGCAGTGAAAACTCAAGGTACCAAGAGACCCAGTACTTC.